This passage covers 17 T cell receptor beta chains from one sample sequenced in a study of T cells in localized non-small cell lung cancer. Here immunoSEQ multiplex PCR was the method, and the copy in TCRdb shows in-frame clones only, minus some. The sample records about 16,000 clones, about 80% being singletons. The source was peripheral blood, collected before any cancer treatment. The source of these receptors is an older male donor with stage I lung adenocarcinoma.

V and J are TRBV5-8 and TRBJ1-4, with D possibly matching TRBD1 (5 bases). The CDR3 consists of 15 residues. Trimming took 0 bases from V and 0 from J, leaving 6 bases between them. The germline gives CDR1 SGHTS, CDR2 YDEGEE. This CDR3 is CASSLGQSTNEKLFF. The CDR3 DNA follows: TGTGCCAGCAGCTTGGGACAGTCAACTAATGAAAAACTGTTTTTT.

The rearrangement links TRBV10-1 to TRBJ2-2, with D tentatively TRBD2 (7 bases). Trimming left V 6 bases short and J 0 bases short, with 14 bases between. This CDR3 is built from 16 residues. In germline, CDR1 is WNHNN, CDR2 SYGVQD (reference sequence). Written as DNA, the CDR3 is TGCGCCAGCAGGGGTAACGGGGGGCCGAACACCGGGGAGCTGTTTTTT. It yields the protein CASRGNGGPNTGELFF.

The chain combines TRBV5-8 with TRBJ2-3, with 11 bases aligning to TRBD2. The V segment lost 4 bases and the J segment 10 bases; nucleotides outside the gene matches: 5. The germline V gene encodes CDR1 SGHTS and CDR2 YDEGEE. CDR3 length equals 13 residues. CDR3 region: CASSTLAGGAQYF. Here the CDR3 DNA reads TGTGCCAGCAGCACCTTAGCGGGAGGGGCGCAGTATTTT.

The V and J genes are TRBV5-8 and TRBJ1-5, with D possibly TRBD1 on 6 matching bases. Germline loops: CDR1 SGHTS, CDR2 YDEGEE. Trimming shortened V by 4 bases and J by 0 bases, and 11 bases separated the two germline ends. CDR3 size: 15 residues. The CDR3 region has the DNA TGTGCCAGCAGCCCATGGACAGTTAGCAATCAGCCCCAGCATTTT. Encoded protein: CASSPWTVSNQPQHF.

The chain couples TRBV29-1 to TRBJ2-5; 8 positions match TRBD1. The germline gives CDR1 SQVTM, CDR2 ANQGSEA. Trimming cost V 6 bases and J 0 bases; bases outside gene matches: 18. The length of the CDR3 is 18 residues. The CDR3 DNA reads as TGCAGCGTCCTAAGCCGGGACAGGCCCAGAGAGTACCAAGAGACCCAGTACTTC. This translates into CSVLSRDRPREYQETQYF.

The gene calls are TRBV7-2 and TRBJ1-2; D gene uncertain. The V gene's germline CDR1 is SGHTA and CDR2 FQGNSA. The CDR3 loop spans 13 amino acids. The V gene lost 6 bases and the J gene lost 3 bases, with 11 bases spanning the gap. CDR3 in amino acids: CASSPVSDYGYTF. The CDR3 DNA sequence: TGTGCCAGCAGTCCAGTGTCGGACTATGGCTACACCTTC.

This clone was found a few times. The rearrangement joins TRBV4-1 to TRBJ1-4; D is uncertain. The CDR3 sequence is 17 residues long. CDR1 MGHRA and CDR2 YSYEKL come from the germline V gene. Trimming pared 1 base from V and 4 bases from J, leaving 16 bases between. CDR3 DNA: TGCGCCAGCAGCCAAGTTGATTTACTGAGGTTTAATGAAAAACTGTTTTTT. This translates into CASSQVDLLRFNEKLFF.

V and J are TRBV2 and TRBJ2-3, with D possibly being TRBD1 (5 bases). The CDR3 extends over 12 amino acids. The germline CDR1 and CDR2 sequences are SNHLY and FYNNEI. The ends were cut back, 6 bases at V and 3 bases at J, with 7 bases in the middle. The CDR3, as DNA: TGTGCCAGCAGGCAGGGAACAGATACGCAGTATTTT. It encodes CASRQGTDTQYF.

J is TRBJ2-5 and V is TRBV30; D not resolved. The CDR3 loop spans 13 amino acids. Trimming removed 0 bases at V and 4 bases at J, with 9 bases between. Germline V gene data show CDR1 as GTSNPN and CDR2 as SVGIG (reference sequence). CDR3: CAWSVVPGETQYF. CDR3 bases: TGTGCCTGGAGTGTCGTACCCGGAGAGACCCAGTACTTC.

The chain is built from TRBV7-3 and TRBJ1-1; D may be TRBD1 (6 bases). The CDR3 contains 15 residues. Trimming cost V 1 base and J 5 bases, with 14 bases left between them. Germline CDR1 and CDR2: SGHTA and FQGTGA. The chain's CDR3 is CASSLNLGAGTEAFF. The CDR3 region has the DNA TGTGCCAGCAGCTTAAACCTGGGGGCCGGGACTGAAGCTTTCTTT.

The CDR3 loop reads CASRQGIRTGELFF. CDR3 DNA sequence: TGTGCCAGCAGGCAGGGTATTCGCACCGGGGAGCTGTTTTTT. V and J are TRBV6-1 and TRBJ2-2; weak D call: TRBD1 (5 bases). The germline gives CDR1 MNHNS, CDR2 SASEGT. The CDR3 has 14 amino acids. V was clipped by 6 bases and J by 4 bases, with 12 bases between them.

The chain employs TRBV19 and TRBJ1-5; the match to TRBD1 covers 7 bases. This CDR3 comprises 15 residues. V lost 1 base to trimming and J lost 4 bases; unmatched junction nucleotides: 4. Germline V gene lookup returns CDR1 LNHDA and CDR2 SQIVND (reference sequence). CDR3 in amino acids: CASSIGTGTNQPQHF. The CDR3 coding sequence is TGTGCCAGTAGTATAGGGACAGGAACAAATCAGCCCCAGCATTTT.

The chain recombines TRBV14 with TRBJ2-5; 10 bases match TRBD1. This CDR3 spans 14 amino acids. Per germline, CDR1 SGHDN and CDR2 FVKESK. V shed 4 bases, J shed 5 bases, and the junction held 4 bases outside the gene matches. The CDR3 loop is CASSLDRGRETQYF. CDR3 DNA sequence: TGTGCCAGCAGCCTCGACAGGGGGCGGGAGACCCAGTACTTC. The full variable domain, with the rest looked up from reference TRBV14 and TRBJ2-5, is EAGVTQFPSHSVIEKGQTVTLRCDPISGHDNLYWYRRVMGKEIKFLLHFVKESKQDESGMPNNRFLAERTGGTYSTLKVQPAELEDSGVYFCASSLDRGRETQYFGPGTRLLVL.

Written as DNA, the CDR3 is TGTGCCAGTAGTGGCCGTGAGGGCGCGGGGAACAATGAGCAGTTCTTC. It translates to CASSGREGAGNNEQFF. This chain uses TRBV19 with TRBJ2-1; D may be TRBD2 (6 bases). Per the germline V gene, CDR1 is LNHDA and CDR2 is SQIVND (reference sequence). CDR3 size: 16 residues. Trimming removed 5 bases from V and 5 bases from J, with 19 bases in between.

The rearrangement uses TRBV28 and TRBJ2-3; TRBD2 agrees at 7 bases. The V segment lost 8 bases and the J segment 5 bases; nucleotides outside the gene matches: 16. In germline, CDR1 is MDHEN, CDR2 SYDVKM. The CDR3 is 16 amino acids. Written as DNA, the CDR3 is TGTGCCAGCGTTAAAGTTAGGGAGGGCCGTGGAGATACGCAGTATTTT. Translated: CASVKVREGRGDTQYF.

The V call is TRBV18, the J call TRBJ2-5; no definite D call. V gave up 5 bases and J gave up 3 bases, with 4 bases separating them. The CDR3 has 11 residues. Germline CDR1 is KGHSH and CDR2 is LQKENI. The CDR3 loop reads CASSFEETQYF. The CDR3 nucleotides are TGTGCCAGCTCATTCGAAGAGACCCAGTACTTC.

The V gene is TRBV7-9, the J gene TRBJ1-1, with D uncertain. Between the trimmed V and J ends, which lost 4 bases and 11 bases, there was a span of 17 bases. CDR3 size: 13 residues. The germline V gene encodes CDR1 SEHNR and CDR2 FQNEAQ (reference sequence). CDR3 DNA: TGTGCCAGCAGCTCCCCTGGGAGCCCGGGGGCTTTCTTT. This sequence encodes CASSSPGSPGAFF.